The following is a T cell receptor beta chain sequence with its context. The antigen is unknown. Reverse transcribed after extraction, RNA yielded cDNA as the sequencing template. The protocol was immunoSEQ multiplex PCR, while the TCRdb copy is restricted to in-frame clones and leaves out a portion. The sample lists 10,000 to 15,000 clones; around three fifths were seen once. The data stem from a study of CD8+ T cells in alopecia areata. General study points: For lesional scalp, especially alopecia totalis/universalis, clonality was higher than in normal scalp.

The investigators collected lesional scalp punch biopsies and peripheral blood from alopecia areata patients. Germline CDR1 and CDR2: SGHTA and FQGNSA. This CDR3 has 16 amino acids. V lost 0 bases and J lost 3; bases outside the gene matches: 1. The TCR sequence derives from a human donor with alopecia areata. The sequenced sample consisted of skin. V gene TRBV7-2 combines with J gene TRBJ2-3; TRBD1 matches at 12 bases. The CDR3 protein is CASSLAGQGATDTQYF. CDR3 nucleotides: TGTGCCAGCAGCTTAGCGGGACAGGGGGCAACAGATACGCAGTATTTT.